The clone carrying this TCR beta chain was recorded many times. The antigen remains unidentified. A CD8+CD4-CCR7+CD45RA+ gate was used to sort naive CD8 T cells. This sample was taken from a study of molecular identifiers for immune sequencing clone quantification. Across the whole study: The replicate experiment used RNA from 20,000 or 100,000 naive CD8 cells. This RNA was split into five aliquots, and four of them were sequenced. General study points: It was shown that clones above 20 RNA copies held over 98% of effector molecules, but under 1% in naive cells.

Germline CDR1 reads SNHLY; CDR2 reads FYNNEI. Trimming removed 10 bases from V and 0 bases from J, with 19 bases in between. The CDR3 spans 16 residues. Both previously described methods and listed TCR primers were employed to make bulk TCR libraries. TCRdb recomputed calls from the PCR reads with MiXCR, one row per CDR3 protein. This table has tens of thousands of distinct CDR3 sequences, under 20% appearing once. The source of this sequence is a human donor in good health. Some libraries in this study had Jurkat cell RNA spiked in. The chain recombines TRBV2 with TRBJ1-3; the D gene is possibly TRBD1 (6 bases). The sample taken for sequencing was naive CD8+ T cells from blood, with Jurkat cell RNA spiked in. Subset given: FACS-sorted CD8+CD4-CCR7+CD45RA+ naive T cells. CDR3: CATKRGAPLSGNTIYF. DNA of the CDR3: TGTGCCACCAAGCGGGGGGCCCCTCTCTCTGGAAACACCATATATTTT.